Sequencing of this TCR beta chain was carried out in a study of CD8 T cells in Susac syndrome. An input of roughly 0.5 to 1 ug of RNA was subjected to reverse transcription using random hexamers. Via MiXCR, TCRdb re-called the immunoSEQ multiplex PCR reads, giving one row per CDR3 protein. The table has 160,000 or so distinct CDR3 sequences, roughly 94% seen once. Trimming pared 0 bases from V and 4 bases from J, leaving 5 bases between. The CDR3 runs to 13 residues. The germline CDR1 and CDR2 sequences are SGHDT and YYEEEE. Sequencing of TCR beta covered CD8+ and CD4+ T cells obtained from blood. Relapsing-remitting disease, either stable or active, was present in the treatment-naive patients who were the multiple sclerosis controls. Both CD4+ and CD8+ T cells were negatively isolated, and TEMRA cells underwent FACS enrichment.

The V and J genes are TRBV5-6 and TRBJ2-1; D remains ambiguous. Sequencing was done on a sample of CD8+ T cells from PBMCs. The TCR originated in a human donor with multiple sclerosis. The CDR3 here is CASSLVRYNEQFF. The CDR3 DNA reads as TGTGCCAGCAGCTTGGTTAGGTACAATGAGCAGTTCTTC.